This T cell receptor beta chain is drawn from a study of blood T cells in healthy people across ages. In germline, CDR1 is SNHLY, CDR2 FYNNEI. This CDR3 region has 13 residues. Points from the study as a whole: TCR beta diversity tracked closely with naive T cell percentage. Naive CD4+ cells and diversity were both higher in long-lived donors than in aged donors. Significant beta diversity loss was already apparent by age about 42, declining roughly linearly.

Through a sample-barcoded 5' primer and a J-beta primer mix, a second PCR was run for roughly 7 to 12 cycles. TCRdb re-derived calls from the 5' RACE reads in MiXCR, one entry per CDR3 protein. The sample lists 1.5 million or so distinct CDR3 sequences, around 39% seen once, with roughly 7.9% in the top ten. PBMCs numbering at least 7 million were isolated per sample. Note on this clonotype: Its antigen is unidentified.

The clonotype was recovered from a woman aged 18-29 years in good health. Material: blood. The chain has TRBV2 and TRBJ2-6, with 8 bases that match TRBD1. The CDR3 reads CASQGAGANVLTF. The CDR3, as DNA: TGTGCTTCACAGGGGGCTGGGGCCAACGTCCTGACTTTC.